The source of this T cell receptor beta chain is a study of beta chain features in type 1 diabetes. General study points: There was a moderate but significant shortening of TCRB CDR3s in all four CD4+ subsets of Type 1 diabetes patients.

Note on this clone: Its antigen is undetermined.

Reverse transcription of all isolated RNA meant that expressed TCRB transcripts were sequenced. An average approximately 3.3 million reads came from naive, central memory and regulatory T cell samples. The table came from immunoSEQ multiplex PCR; TCRdb's copy has only in-frame clones and leaves some out. Among roughly 340,000 clones listed, about 13% were seen once. The V gene lost 1 base and the J gene lost 5 bases, with 5 bases spanning the gap. The length of the CDR3 is 11 residues. Germline V gene data show CDR1 as GTSNPN and CDR2 as SVGIG (reference sequence). Sequencing used naive CD4+ T cells from blood. The source is a woman younger than 35 with type 1 diabetes. The rearrangement joins TRBV30 to TRBJ2-5; D is uncertain. The CDR3 protein is CAWSDKETQYF. The CDR3 bases are TGTGCCTGGAGTGACAAGGAGACCCAGTACTTC.